The 8 T cell receptor beta chains in this list originate from one sample, sequenced in a study of T-cell reconstitution after alpha-beta-depleted transplantation in children. Molecular barcoding with unique molecular identifiers was used for the TCRbeta library. TCRdb analysed the PCR reads with MiXCR anew, one entry per CDR3 protein. The sample includes some 840,000 distinct CDR3 sequences, roughly 15% of them seen just once. This specimen was PBMCs, mostly from graft donor cells, taken 360 days after TCRalphabeta/CD19-depleted stem cell transplant. The receptors shown here come from a male patient between 10 and 17 years old who had a stem cell transplant for acute lymphoblastic leukemia, so the T cells may come from the graft donor.

The genes are TRBV20-1 and TRBJ2-7; D is unclear. Germline CDR1 reads DFQATT; CDR2 reads SNEGSKA (reference sequence). Trimming left V 2 bases short and J 3 bases short, with 5 bases between. The CDR3 length is 11 residues. The CDR3 DNA follows: TGCAGTGCTAGACTTAACTACGAGCAGTACTTC. It encodes CSARLNYEQYF.

The genes are TRBV4-1 and TRBJ2-7, with TRBD2 matching 9 bases. Looked up from germline, CDR1 is MGHRA and CDR2 is YSYEKL. CDR3 size: 18 residues. With 0 bases clipped from V and 4 bases from J, the junction kept 13 bases outside the gene matches. As DNA, the CDR3 is TGCGCCAGCAGCCAAGATTGGGGTGAGCGGGAGGTAGAATACGAGCAGTACTTC. The encoded protein is CASSQDWGEREVEYEQYF.

This clonotype was observed a few times. The chain is built from TRBV5-1 and TRBJ2-7; TRBD2 matches 8 bases. Unmatched junction bases numbered 7, after V lost 0 bases and J lost 2 bases. Germline CDR1 is SGHRS and CDR2 is YFSETQ. CDR3 length: 16 residues. The CDR3 region has the DNA TGCGCCAGCAGCTTGGGACCTAGCGGGCGCACCTACGAGCAGTACTTC. It specifies CASSLGPSGRTYEQYF.

This clonotype has a handful of counts. The chain employs TRBV6-5 and TRBJ2-4; D is unclear. The length of the CDR3 is 16 residues. The germline gives CDR1 MNHEY, CDR2 SVGAGI. Trimming removed 4 bases from V and 0 bases from J, with 13 bases in between. The CDR3 loop is CASSFLTSLAKNIQYF. Written as DNA, the CDR3 is TGTGCCAGCAGTTTCCTGACAAGTCTAGCCAAAAACATTCAGTACTTC.

This clonotype occurred a few times. This sequence joins TRBV28 and TRBJ2-3; 7 bases align to TRBD2. The V gene's germline CDR1 is MDHEN and CDR2 SYDVKM. The CDR3 totals 16 residues. V was clipped by 4 bases and J by 3 bases; unmatched bases: 10. This chain's CDR3 is CASSWTASGETDTQYF. CDR3 sequence (DNA): TGTGCCAGCAGTTGGACTGCTAGCGGCGAAACAGATACGCAGTATTTT.

The chain recombines TRBV4-1 with TRBJ2-5, with unresolved D. Per germline, CDR1 MGHRA and CDR2 YSYEKL. The CDR3 totals 12 residues. V shed 3 bases and J shed 7 bases, with 9 bases lying between them. The CDR3 nucleotides are TGCGCCAGCAGCCAGATAATGGGGACCCAGTACTTC. As protein: CASSQIMGTQYF.

This clonotype came up a few times. The V call is TRBV12-3 or TRBV12-4, the J call TRBJ2-7; no reliable D call. This CDR3 is built from 13 residues. Trimming removed 4 bases at V and 0 bases at J, with 7 bases between. CDR3 protein: CASSSTSSYEQYF. In nucleotides, the CDR3 is TGTGCCAGCAGTTCTACGAGCTCCTACGAGCAGTACTTC.

This clonotype has only a few counts. This chain uses TRBV19 with TRBJ2-3; 12 bases match TRBD2. CDR1 is LNHDA, CDR2 SQIVND, per germline (reference sequence). V was pared by 3 bases and J by 4 bases, with 2 bases of the junction left unmatched. The CDR3 has 15 amino acids. The CDR3 nucleotides are TGTGCCAGTAGTATGACTAGCGGGAGTCCAGATACGCAGTATTTT. This translates into CASSMTSGSPDTQYF.